This note documents a single TCR beta chain sequence. The sample belongs to a study of blood T cell repertoires in COVID-19. For the study at large: Samples representing acute and convalescent COVID-19 were sourced from the United States, Italy and Spain. In each case, the material was cDNA or gDNA derived from T cells, B-cell-depleted T cells, or PBMCs.

V lost 4 bases and J lost 1, with 14 bases in between. Looked up from germline, CDR1 is MDHEN and CDR2 is SYDVKM. This CDR3 is 15 amino acids long. In the authors' workflow: Quantification of nucleated cells was approximated via reference gene primer amplification. The protocol was immunoSEQ multiplex PCR, while the TCRdb copy is restricted to in-frame clones and leaves out a portion. The D gene and trimming were derived from the DNA, and the V and J assignments and clone size from that table. The sample lists about 310,000 clones; roughly 87% were seen once. This clonotype originated in a man over 45 with active or convalescent COVID-19. The sequenced sample consisted of peripheral blood. The chain carries TRBV28 and TRBJ2-7; D possibly corresponds to TRBD1 (6 bases). The CDR3 is CASSSTGQASYEQYF. Here the CDR3 DNA reads TGTGCCAGCAGTTCGACAGGTCAGGCGTCCTACGAGCAGTACTTC.